The clone carrying this T cell receptor beta chain was detected once. In germline, CDR1 is KGHSH, CDR2 LQKENI. Trimming removed 6 bases at V and 3 bases at J, with 20 bases between. The CDR3 runs 17 residues. 60 Vbeta and 13 Jbeta primers were used in PCR. The table came from immunoSEQ multiplex PCR; TCRdb's copy has only in-frame clones and leaves some out. The data show 70,000 to 90,000 clones, 66% seen once. This sample was included in a study of cytomegalovirus exposure and HLA in healthy donors. The sequenced material came from PBMCs. The sequence was obtained from a man in his forties in good health and CMV-seropositive. The chain uses TRBV18 and TRBJ2-2; TRBD2 is a possible D gene (7 bases). The CDR3 nucleotides read TGTGCCAGCTCGCCTCAAGCGGGACAAACCCACACCGGGGAGCTGTTTTTT. Its translation is CASSPQAGQTHTGELFF.